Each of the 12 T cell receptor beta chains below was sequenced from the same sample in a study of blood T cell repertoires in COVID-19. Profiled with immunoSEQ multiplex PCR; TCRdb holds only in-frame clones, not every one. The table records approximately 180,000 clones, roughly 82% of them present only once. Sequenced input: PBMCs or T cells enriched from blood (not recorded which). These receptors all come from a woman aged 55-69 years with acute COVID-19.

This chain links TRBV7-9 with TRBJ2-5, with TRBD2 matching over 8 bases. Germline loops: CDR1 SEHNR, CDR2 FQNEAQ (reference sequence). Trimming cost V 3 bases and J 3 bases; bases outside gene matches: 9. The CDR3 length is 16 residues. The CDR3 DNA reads TGTGCCAGCAGCTTTGGTACTAGCGGACTGGAAGAGACCCAGTACTTC. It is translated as CASSFGTSGLEETQYF.

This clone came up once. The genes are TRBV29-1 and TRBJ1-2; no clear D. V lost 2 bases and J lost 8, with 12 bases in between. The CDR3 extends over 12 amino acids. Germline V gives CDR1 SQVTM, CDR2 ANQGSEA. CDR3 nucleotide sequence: TGCAGCGTTGAACGGCGGCTCCCCGGCTACACCTTC. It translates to CSVERRLPGYTF.

The CDR3 bases are TGTGCCAGCAGCTATACAGGAGATTTTGAAGCTTTCTTT. Protein sequence: CASSYTGDFEAFF. The chain uses TRBV11-2 and TRBJ1-1; a weak D match, TRBD1 (5 bases). The V gene lost 4 bases and the J gene lost 7 bases, with 13 bases spanning the gap. This CDR3 spans 13 amino acids. Germline CDR1 reads SGHAT; CDR2 reads FQNNGV.

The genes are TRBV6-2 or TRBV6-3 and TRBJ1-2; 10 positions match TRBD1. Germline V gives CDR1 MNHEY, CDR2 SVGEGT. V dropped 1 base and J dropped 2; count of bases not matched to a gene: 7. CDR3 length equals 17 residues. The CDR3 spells CASSYYRDRGRNYGYTF. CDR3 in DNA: TGTGCCAGCAGTTACTACCGGGACAGGGGAAGAAACTATGGCTACACCTTC.

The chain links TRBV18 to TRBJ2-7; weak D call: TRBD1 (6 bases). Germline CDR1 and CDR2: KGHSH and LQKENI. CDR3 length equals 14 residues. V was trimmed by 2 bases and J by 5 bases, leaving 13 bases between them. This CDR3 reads CASSPREGDNEQYV. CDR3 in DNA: TGTGCCAGCTCACCAAGAGAGGGGGACAACGAGCAGTACGTC.

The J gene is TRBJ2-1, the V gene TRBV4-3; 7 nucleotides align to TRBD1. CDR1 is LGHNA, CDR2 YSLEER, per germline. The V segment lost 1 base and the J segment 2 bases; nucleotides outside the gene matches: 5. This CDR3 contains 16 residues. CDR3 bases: TGCGCCAGCAGCCAAGCGACAGGGAACCCCTACAATGAGCAGTTCTTC. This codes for CASSQATGNPYNEQFF.

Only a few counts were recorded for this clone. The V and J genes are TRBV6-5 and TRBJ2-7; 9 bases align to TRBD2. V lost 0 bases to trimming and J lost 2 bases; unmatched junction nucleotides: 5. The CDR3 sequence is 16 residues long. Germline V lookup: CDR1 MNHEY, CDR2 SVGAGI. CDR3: CASSYSRASGAYEQYF. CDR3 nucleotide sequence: TGTGCCAGCAGTTACTCTCGGGCTAGCGGGGCCTACGAGCAGTACTTC.

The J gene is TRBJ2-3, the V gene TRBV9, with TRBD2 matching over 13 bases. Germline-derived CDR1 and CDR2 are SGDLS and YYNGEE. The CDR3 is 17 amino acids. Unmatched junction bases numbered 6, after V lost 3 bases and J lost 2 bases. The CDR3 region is CASSGPGLAGPTDTQYF. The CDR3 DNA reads TGTGCCAGCAGCGGCCCGGGACTAGCGGGACCCACAGATACGCAGTATTTT.

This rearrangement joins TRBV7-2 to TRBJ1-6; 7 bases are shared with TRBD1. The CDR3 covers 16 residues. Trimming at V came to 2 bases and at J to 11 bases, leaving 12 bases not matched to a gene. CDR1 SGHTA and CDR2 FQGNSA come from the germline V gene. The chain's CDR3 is CASSLHGTDRGAPLHF. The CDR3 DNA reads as TGTGCCAGCAGCTTACACGGGACAGACCGCGGTGCACCCCTCCACTTT.

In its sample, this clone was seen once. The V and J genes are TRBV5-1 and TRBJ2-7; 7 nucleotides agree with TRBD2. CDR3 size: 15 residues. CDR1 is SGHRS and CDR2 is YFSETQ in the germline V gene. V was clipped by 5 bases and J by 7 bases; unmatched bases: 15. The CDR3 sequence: CASRLQRDPLGEQYF. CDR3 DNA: TGCGCCAGCAGGCTCCAGCGGGACCCCCTGGGAGAGCAGTACTTC.

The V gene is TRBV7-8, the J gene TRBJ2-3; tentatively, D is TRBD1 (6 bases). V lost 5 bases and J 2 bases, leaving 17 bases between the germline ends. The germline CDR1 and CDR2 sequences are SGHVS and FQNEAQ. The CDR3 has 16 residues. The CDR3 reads CASSGGQLTFTDTQYF. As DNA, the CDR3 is TGTGCCAGCAGCGGCGGACAGCTAACTTTCACAGATACGCAGTATTTT.

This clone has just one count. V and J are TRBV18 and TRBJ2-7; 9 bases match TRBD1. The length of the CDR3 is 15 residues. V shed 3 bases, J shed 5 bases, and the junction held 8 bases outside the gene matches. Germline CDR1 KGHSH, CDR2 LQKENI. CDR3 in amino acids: CASSPPGQGGHEQYF. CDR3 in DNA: TGTGCCAGCTCACCCCCGGGACAGGGTGGCCACGAGCAGTACTTC.